This T cell receptor beta chain was obtained from a study of blood T cell repertoires in COVID-19. In the study overall: Both acute and convalescent COVID-19 samples were obtained from the United States, Italy and Spain.

Original methodology: Reference gene primer amplification gave estimated nucleated cell counts. TCRdb keeps only in-frame clones here, not all; method: immunoSEQ multiplex PCR. V and J calls and clone size are as listed in that table; D and trimming were resolved from the DNA. This sample carries about 110,000 clones, roughly four fifths of them seen once, and the ten largest clones take 15% to 20%. Trimming removed 6 bases from V and 4 bases from J, with 12 bases in between. This CDR3 spans 13 amino acids. Looked up from germline, CDR1 is SGHRS and CDR2 is YFSETQ. The specimen sequenced was peripheral blood. The chain joins TRBV5-1 to TRBJ2-3, with TRBD1 as a possible D gene (5 bases). The sequence derives from a woman in her sixties with acute or convalescent COVID-19. Here the CDR3 reads CASMSQGADTQYF. The CDR3 DNA reads TGCGCCAGCATGAGTCAGGGCGCAGATACGCAGTATTTT.